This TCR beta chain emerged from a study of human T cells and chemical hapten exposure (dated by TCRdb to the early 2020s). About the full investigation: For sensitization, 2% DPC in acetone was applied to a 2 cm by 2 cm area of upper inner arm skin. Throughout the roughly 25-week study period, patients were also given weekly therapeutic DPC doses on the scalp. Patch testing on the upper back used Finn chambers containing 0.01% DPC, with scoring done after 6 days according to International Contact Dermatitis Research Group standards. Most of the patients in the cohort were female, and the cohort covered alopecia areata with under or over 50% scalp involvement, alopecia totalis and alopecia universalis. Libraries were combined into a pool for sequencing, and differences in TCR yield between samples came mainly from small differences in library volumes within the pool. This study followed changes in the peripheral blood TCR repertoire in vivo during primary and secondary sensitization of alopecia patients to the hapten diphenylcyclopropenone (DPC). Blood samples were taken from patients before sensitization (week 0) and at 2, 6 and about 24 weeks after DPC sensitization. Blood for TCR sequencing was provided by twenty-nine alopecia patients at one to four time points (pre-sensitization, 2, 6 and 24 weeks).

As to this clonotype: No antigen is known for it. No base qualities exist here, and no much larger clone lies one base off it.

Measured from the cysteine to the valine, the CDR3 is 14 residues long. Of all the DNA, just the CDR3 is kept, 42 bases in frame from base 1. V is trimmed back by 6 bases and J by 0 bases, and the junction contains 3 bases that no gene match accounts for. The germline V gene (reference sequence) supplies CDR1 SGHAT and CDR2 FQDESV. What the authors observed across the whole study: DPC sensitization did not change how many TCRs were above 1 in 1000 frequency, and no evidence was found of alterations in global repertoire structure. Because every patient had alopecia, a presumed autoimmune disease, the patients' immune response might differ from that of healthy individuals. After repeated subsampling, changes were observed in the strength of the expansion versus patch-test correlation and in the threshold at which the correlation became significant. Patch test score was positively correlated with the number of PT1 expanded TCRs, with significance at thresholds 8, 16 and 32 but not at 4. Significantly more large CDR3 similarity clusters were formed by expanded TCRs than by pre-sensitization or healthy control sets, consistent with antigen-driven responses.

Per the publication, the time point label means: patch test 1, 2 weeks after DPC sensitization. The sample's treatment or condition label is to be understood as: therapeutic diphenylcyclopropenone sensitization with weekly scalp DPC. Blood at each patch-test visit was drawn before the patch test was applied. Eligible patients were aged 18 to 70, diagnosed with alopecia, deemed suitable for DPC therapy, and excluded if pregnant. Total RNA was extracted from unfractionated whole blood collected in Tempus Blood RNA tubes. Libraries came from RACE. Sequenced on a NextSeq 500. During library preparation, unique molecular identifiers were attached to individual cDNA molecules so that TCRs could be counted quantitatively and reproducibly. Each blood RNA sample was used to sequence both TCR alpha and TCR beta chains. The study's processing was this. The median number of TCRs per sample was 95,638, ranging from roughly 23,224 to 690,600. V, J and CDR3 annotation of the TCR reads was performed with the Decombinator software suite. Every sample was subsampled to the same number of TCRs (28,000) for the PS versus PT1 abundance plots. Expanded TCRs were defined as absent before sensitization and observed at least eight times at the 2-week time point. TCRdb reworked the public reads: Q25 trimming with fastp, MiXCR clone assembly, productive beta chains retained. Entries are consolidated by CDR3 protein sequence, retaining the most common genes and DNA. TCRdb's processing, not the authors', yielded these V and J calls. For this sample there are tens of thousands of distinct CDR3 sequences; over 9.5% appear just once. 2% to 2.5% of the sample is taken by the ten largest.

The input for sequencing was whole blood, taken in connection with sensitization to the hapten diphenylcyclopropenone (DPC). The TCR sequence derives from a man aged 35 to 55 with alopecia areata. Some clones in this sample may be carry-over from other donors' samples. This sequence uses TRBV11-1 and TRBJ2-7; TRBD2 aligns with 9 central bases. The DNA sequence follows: TGTGCCAGCAGACGTAGCGGGAGCTCCTACGAGCAGTACGTC. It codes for CASRRSGSSYEQYV.